The clone carrying this T cell receptor (beta chain) has only one observation. This entry belongs to a study of blood T cell repertoires in COVID-19. Study-level information: Researchers got acute and convalescent COVID-19 samples from the United States, Italy and Spain.

Sequencing was performed with immunoSEQ multiplex PCR; in TCRdb, only in-frame clones are kept and a portion is missing. The sample shows approximately 100,000 clones, over 65% of them seen only once. This CDR3 has 13 amino acids. The V segment lost 5 bases and the J segment 8 bases; nucleotides outside the gene matches: 5. Germline CDR1 and CDR2: SQVTM and ANQGSEA. The specimen was peripheral blood. This rearrangement joins TRBV29-1 to TRBJ2-4, with 11 bases lining up with TRBD1. This TCR was sampled from a man aged 80 or over with COVID-19, enrolled during active disease. CDR3 in DNA: TGCAGCGTTCGAGGACAGGGGGCAGACATTCAGTACTTC. Encoded protein: CSVRGQGADIQYF.